This T cell receptor beta chain was identified during a study of cytomegalovirus exposure and HLA in healthy donors. Study context: The approximately 110 validation repertoires used a platform that matched the one used for the 550 to 800 first-cohort repertoires, as a later analysis reported.

The V end lost 0 bases, the J end lost 4 bases, and 9 bases lay between the germline ends. The CDR3 is 14 amino acids. Germline V gene sequence: CDR1 SGHRS, CDR2 YFSETQ. On this clone itself: Its antigen is unidentified. This same CDR3 is encoded by further DNA sequences in the sample.

Generated by immunoSEQ multiplex PCR, the TCRdb table keeps only in-frame clones and is missing some. The sample lists some 140,000 clones; 84% were seen once. Study-level results: It was reportedly the case that the classifier diagnosed cytomegalovirus status with high specificity and sensitivity. In the roughly 120 validation repertoires, a later analysis found that first-cohort TCR clusters tended to co-occur. Some TCR beta chains (164 of them) were listed as cytomegalovirus-associated.

The sequenced sample was PBMCs. The sequence came from a woman aged 30 to 39 in good health and CMV-seronegative. V usage is TRBV5-1 and J usage is TRBJ2-3; D is possibly TRBD1 (6 bases). The CDR3 region has the DNA TGCGCCAGCAGCTTGGCACAGGGACCAGATACGCAGTATTTT. Protein: CASSLAQGPDTQYF.